Below, one T cell receptor beta chain is given with its context. The data originate from a study of blood T cell repertoires in COVID-19. Study-level information: From the United States, Italy and Spain came samples of acute and convalescent COVID-19. The analysed material was cDNA or gDNA that came from T cells, B-cell-depleted T cells, or PBMCs.

Participant-reported clinical history was the basis for cohort assignment. The study counted Cohort 3 donors as recovered given two negative PCRs, clearance, or symptom resolution. CDR1 and CDR2 (germline): SGHRS, YFSETQ. This CDR3 is 12 amino acids long. Trimming left V 2 bases short and J 8 bases short, with 10 bases between. Only in-frame clones appear in the TCRdb table, and some are missing; sequencing was by immunoSEQ multiplex PCR. The table records about 210,000 clones, roughly 77% of them present only once. This TCR derives from a man aged 35-49 years who had recovered from COVID-19. The gene calls are TRBV5-1 and TRBJ1-1; D is undetermined. Source material: PBMCs or T cells enriched from blood (not recorded which). This chain's CDR3 is CASSLRREEAFF. The CDR3 DNA is TGCGCCAGCAGCTTAAGAAGGGAGGAAGCTTTCTTT.